The T cell receptor (beta chain) described here comes from a study of control samples from healthy donors and cancer patients (TCRdb year 2020). To note about this clone: No antigen is known for it.

The CDR3 sequence holds 16 residues, the cysteine and phenylalanine included. The sequence is cut down to CDR3 DNA, 48 bases in frame from base 1. From the germline V gene, CDR1 is MNHEY and CDR2 is SVGAGI. Trimming takes 2 bases off V and 8 bases off J; junction bases not matched to a gene: 4. Library method: the immunoSEQ multiplex PCR assay. As stored in TCRdb, this immuneACCESS dataset retains in-frame rearrangements with V and J assigned. A fraction of the clones does not appear; measured against another copy, unresolved V genes explain less than half of the discrepancy, and the remainder lacks a known reason. In this sample's table one finds some 180,000 clones. The top ten clonotypes cover 2.2% of the sample.

This TCR was sampled from a woman younger than 45 in good health. The chain couples TRBV6-5 to TRBJ2-1; 15 nucleotides in the junction match TRBD2. What was sequenced was blood. The DNA sequence is given as TGTGCCAGCAGTTACCGGACTAGCGGGGGGGGATATGAGCAGTTCTTC. Its protein product is CASSYRTSGGGYEQFF.